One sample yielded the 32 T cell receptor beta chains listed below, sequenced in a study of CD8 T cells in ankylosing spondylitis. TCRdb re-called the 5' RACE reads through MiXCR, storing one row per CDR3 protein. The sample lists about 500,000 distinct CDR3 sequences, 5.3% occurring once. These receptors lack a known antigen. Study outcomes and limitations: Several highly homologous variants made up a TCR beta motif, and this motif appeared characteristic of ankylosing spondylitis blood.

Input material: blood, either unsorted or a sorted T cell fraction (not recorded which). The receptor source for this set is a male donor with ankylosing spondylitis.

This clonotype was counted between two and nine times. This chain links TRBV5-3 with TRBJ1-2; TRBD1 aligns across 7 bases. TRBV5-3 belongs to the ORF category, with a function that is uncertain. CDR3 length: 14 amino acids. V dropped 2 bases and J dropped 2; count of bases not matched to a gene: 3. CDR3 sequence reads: CARSFRDRNYGYTF. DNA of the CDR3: TGTGCCAGAAGCTTCCGGGACAGAAACTATGGCTACACCTTC.

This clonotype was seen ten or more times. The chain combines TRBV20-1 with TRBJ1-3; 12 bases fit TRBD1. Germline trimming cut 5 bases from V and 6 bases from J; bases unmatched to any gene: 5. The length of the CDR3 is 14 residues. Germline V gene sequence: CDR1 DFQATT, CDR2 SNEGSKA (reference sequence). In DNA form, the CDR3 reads TGCAGTGCTCCGGGACAGGGGGCAGAAAACACCATATATTTT. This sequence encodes CSAPGQGAENTIYF.

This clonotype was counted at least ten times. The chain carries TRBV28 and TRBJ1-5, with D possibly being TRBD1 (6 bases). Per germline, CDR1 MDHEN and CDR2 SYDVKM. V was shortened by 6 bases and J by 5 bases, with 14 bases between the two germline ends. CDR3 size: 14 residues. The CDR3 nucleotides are TGTGCCAGCAGGCGCCACCAGGGGTATCAGCCCCAGCATTTT. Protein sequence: CASRRHQGYQPQHF.

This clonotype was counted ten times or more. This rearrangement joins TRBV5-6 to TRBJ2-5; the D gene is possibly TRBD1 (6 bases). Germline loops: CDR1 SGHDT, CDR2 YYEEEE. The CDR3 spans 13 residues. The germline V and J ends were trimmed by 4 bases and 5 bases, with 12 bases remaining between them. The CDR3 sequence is CASSQGPRETQYF. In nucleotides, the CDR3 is TGTGCCAGCAGCCAGGGGCCCCGGGAGACCCAGTACTTC.

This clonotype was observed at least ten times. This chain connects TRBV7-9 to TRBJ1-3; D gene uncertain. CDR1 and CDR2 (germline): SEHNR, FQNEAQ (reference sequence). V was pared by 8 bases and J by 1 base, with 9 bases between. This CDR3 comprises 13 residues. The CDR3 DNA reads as TGTGCCAGCGGCCTGGTTTCTGGAAACACCATATATTTT. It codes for CASGLVSGNTIYF.

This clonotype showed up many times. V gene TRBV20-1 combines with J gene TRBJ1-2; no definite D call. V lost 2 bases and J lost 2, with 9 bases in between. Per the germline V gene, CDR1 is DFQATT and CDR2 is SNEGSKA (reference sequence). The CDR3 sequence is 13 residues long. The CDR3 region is CSARLLGNYGYTF. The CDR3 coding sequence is TGCAGTGCTAGATTGCTGGGGAACTATGGCTACACCTTC.

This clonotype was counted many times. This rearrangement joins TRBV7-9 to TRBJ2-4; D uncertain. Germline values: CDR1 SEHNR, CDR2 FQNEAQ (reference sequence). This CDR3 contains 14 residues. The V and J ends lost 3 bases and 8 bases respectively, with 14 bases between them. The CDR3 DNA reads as TGTGCCAGCAGCTTCGCCCTGTCGGCGGACATTCAGTACTTC. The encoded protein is CASSFALSADIQYF.

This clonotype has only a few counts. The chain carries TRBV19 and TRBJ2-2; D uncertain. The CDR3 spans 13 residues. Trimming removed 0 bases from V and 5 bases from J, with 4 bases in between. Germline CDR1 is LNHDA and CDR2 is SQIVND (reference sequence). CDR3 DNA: TGTGCCAGTAGTATAGACGCAACCGGGGAGCTGTTTTTT. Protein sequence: CASSIDATGELFF.

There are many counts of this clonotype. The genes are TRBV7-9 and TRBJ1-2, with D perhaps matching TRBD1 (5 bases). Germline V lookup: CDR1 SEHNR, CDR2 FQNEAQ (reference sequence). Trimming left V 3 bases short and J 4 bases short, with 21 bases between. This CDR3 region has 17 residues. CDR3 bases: TGTGCCAGCAGCTTCCCCACAGGCAGGGATCTGTCCTATGGCTACACCTTC. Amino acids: CASSFPTGRDLSYGYTF.

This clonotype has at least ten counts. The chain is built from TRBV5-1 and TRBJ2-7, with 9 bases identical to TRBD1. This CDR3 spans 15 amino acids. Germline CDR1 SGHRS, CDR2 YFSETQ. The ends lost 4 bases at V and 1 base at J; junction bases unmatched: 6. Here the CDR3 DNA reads TGCGCCAGCAGCCCAGGACAGGGGCGATCCTACGAGCAGTACTTC. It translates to CASSPGQGRSYEQYF.

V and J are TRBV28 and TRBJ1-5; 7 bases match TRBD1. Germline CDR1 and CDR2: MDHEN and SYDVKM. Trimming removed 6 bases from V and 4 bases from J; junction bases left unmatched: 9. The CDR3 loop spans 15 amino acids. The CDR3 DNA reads TGTGCCAGCAGACCTGGACAGGCGCCTAATCAGCCCCAGCATTTT. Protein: CASRPGQAPNQPQHF. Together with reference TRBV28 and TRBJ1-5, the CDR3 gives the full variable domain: DVKVTQSSRYLVKRTGEKVFLECVQDMDHENMFWYRQDPGLGLRLIYFSYDVKMKEKGDIPEGYSVSREKKERFSLILESASTNQTSMYLCASRPGQAPNQPQHFGDGTRLSIL.

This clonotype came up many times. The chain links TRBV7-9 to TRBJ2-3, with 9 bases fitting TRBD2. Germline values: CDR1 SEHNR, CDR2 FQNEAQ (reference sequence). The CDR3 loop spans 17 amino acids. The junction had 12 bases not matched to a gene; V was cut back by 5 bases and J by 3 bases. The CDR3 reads CASSLPFSGRGTDTQYF. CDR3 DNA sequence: TGTGCCAGCAGCCTTCCTTTTAGCGGGAGAGGGACAGATACGCAGTATTTT.

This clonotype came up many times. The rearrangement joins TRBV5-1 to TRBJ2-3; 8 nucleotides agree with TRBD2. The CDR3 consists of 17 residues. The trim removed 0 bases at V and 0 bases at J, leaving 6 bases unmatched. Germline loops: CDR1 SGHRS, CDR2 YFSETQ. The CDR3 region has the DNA TGCGCCAGCAGCTTGGCTGGTAGCGGGATGAGCACAGATACGCAGTATTTT. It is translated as CASSLAGSGMSTDTQYF.

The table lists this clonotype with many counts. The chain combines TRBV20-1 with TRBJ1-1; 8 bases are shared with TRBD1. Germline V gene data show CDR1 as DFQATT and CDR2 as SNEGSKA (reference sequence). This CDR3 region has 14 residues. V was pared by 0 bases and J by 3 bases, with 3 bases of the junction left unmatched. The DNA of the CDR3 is TGCAGTGCTAGAGATCCCAGGGGGCACACTGAAGCTTTCTTT. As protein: CSARDPRGHTEAFF.

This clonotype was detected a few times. The CDR3 protein is CASSRPLASSYEQYF. The CDR3 nucleotides are TGTGCCAGCAGCCGACCTCTAGCGAGCTCCTACGAGCAGTACTTC. The genes are TRBV4-2 and TRBJ2-7, with D maybe TRBD2 (6 bases). The ends were cut back, 4 bases at V and 0 bases at J, with 13 bases in the middle. The CDR3 runs 15 residues. Germline V gene lookup returns CDR1 LGHNA and CDR2 YNFKEQ.

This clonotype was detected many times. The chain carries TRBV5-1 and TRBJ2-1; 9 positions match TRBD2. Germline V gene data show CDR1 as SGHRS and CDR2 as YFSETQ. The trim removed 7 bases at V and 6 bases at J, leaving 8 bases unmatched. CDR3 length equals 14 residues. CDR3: CASGGGAFLNEQFF. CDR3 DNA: TGCGCCAGCGGCGGGGGGGCTTTCCTCAATGAGCAGTTCTTC. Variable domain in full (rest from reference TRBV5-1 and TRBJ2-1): KAGVTQTPRYLIKTRGQQVTLSCSPISGHRSVSWYQQTPGQGLQFLFEYFSETQRNKGNFPGRFSGRQFSNSRSEMNVSTLELGDSALYLCASGGGAFLNEQFFGPGTRLTVL.

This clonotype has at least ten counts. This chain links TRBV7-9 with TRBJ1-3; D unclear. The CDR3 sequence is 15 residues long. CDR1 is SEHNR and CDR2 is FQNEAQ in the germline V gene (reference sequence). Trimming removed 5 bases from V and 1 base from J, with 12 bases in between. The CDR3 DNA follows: TGTGCCAGCAGCCCCACGTCTTGGTCTGGAAACACCATATATTTT. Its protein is CASSPTSWSGNTIYF.

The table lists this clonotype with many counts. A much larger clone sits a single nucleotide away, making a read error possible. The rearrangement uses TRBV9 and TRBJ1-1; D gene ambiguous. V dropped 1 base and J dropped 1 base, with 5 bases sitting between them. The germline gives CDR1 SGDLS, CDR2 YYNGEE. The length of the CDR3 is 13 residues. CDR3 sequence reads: CASSVLENTEAFF. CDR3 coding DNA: TGTGCCAGCAGCGTACTGGAGAACACTGAAGCTTTCTTT.

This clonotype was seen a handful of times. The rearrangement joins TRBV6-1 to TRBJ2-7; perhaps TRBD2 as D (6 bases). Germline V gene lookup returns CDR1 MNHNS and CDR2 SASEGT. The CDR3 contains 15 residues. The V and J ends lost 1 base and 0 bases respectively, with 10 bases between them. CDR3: CASSEGAGSSYEQYF. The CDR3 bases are TGTGCCAGCAGTGAAGGTGCGGGAAGCTCCTACGAGCAGTACTTC.

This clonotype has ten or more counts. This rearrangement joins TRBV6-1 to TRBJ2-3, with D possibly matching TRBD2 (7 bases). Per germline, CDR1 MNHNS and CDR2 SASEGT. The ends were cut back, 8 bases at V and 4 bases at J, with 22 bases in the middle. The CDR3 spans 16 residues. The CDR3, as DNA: TGTGCCAGCTCCCCTAGGGGGGGGCGGTCGGCAGATACGCAGTATTTT. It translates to CASSPRGGRSADTQYF.

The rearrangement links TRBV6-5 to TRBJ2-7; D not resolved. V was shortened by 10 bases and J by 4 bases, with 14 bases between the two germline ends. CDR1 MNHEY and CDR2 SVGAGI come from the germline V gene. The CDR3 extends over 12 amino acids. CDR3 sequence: CATESAQYEQYF. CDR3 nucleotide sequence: TGTGCCACCGAGAGCGCCCAGTACGAGCAGTACTTC.

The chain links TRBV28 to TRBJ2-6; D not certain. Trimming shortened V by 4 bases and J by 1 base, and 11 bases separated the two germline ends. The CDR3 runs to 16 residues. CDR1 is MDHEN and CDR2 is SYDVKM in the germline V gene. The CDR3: CASSSPPESGANVLTF. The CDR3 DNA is TGTGCCAGCAGTTCCCCCCCAGAGTCTGGGGCCAACGTCCTGACTTTC.

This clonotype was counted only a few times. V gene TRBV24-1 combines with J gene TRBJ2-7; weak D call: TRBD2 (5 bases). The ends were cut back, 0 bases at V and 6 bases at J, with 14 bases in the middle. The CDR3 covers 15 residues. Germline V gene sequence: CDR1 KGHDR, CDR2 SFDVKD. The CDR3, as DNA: TGTGCCACCAGTGATTTGGGAGGAGGCCGGGGCGAGCAGTACTTC. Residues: CATSDLGGGRGEQYF.

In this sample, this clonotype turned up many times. The chain's CDR3 is CASSPRQAPNTEAFF. In nucleotides, the CDR3 is TGTGCCAGCAGCCCACGACAGGCCCCGAACACTGAAGCTTTCTTT. This chain uses TRBV7-8 with TRBJ1-1; D might be TRBD1 (6 bases). Germline V gene data show CDR1 as SGHVS and CDR2 as FQNEAQ. This CDR3 is built from 15 residues. V was cut by 5 bases and J by 1 base, with 14 bases left in between. The full variable domain, rest sourced from reference TRBV7-8 and TRBJ1-1, is GAGVSQSPRYKVAKRGQDVALRCDPISGHVSLFWYQQALGQGPEFLTYFQNEAQLDKSGLPSDRFFAERPEGSVSTLKIQRTQQEDSAVYLCASSPRQAPNTEAFFGQGTRLTVV.

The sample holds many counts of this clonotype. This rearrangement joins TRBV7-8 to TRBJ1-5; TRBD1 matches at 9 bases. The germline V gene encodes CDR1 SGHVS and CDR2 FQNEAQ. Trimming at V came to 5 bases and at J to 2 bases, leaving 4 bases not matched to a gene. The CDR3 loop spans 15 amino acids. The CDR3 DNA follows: TGTGCCAGCAGCGGGGGACAGGGAGGCAATCAGCCCCAGCATTTT. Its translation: CASSGGQGGNQPQHF.

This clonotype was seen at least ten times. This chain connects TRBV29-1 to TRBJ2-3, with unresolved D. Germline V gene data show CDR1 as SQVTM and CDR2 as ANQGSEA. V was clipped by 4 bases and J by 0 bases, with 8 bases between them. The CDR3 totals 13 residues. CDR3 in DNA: TGCAGCGTTGGGAGAACTAGCACAGATACGCAGTATTTT. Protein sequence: CSVGRTSTDTQYF.

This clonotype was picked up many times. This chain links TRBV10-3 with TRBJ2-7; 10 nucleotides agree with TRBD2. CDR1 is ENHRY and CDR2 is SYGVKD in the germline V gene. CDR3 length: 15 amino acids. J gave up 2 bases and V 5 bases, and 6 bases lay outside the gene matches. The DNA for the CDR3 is TGTGCCATCAGTCAACTAGCGGGATTAGCCTACGAGCAGTACTTC. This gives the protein CAISQLAGLAYEQYF.

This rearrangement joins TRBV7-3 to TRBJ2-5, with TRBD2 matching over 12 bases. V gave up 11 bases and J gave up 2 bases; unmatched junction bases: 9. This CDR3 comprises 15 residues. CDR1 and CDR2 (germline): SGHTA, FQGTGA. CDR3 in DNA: TGTGCCTCCGGGCTAGCGGGGGGGAAACAAGAGACCCAGTACTTC. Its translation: CASGLAGGKQETQYF.

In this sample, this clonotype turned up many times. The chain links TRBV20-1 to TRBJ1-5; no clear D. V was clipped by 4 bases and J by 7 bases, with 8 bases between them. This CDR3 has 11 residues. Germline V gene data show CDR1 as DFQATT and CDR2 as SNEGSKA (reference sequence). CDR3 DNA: TGCAGTGCTACCTACGGACAGCCCCAGCATTTT. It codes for CSATYGQPQHF.

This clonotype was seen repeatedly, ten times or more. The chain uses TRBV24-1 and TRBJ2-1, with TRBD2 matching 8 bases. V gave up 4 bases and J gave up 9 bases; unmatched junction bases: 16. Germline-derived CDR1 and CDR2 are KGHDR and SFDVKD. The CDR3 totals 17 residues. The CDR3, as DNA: TGTGCCACCAGTGACGCCAGGGCCAGCGGGAGATGGGGTGAGCAGTTCTTC. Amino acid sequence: CATSDARASGRWGEQFF.

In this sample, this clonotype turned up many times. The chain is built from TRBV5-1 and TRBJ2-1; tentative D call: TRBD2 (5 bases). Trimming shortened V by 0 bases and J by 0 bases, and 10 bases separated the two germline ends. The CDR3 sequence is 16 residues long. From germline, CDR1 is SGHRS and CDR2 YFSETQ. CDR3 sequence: CASSLARASSYNEQFF. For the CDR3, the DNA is TGCGCCAGCAGCTTGGCGCGGGCGAGCTCCTACAATGAGCAGTTCTTC.

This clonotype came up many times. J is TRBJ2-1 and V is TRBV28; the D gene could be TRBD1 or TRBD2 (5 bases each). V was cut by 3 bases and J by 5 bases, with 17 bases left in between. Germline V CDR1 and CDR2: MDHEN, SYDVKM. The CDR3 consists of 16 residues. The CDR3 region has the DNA TGTGCCAGCAGTTTGGGGTTGGGGGTAGCCGACAATGAGCAGTTCTTC. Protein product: CASSLGLGVADNEQFF.